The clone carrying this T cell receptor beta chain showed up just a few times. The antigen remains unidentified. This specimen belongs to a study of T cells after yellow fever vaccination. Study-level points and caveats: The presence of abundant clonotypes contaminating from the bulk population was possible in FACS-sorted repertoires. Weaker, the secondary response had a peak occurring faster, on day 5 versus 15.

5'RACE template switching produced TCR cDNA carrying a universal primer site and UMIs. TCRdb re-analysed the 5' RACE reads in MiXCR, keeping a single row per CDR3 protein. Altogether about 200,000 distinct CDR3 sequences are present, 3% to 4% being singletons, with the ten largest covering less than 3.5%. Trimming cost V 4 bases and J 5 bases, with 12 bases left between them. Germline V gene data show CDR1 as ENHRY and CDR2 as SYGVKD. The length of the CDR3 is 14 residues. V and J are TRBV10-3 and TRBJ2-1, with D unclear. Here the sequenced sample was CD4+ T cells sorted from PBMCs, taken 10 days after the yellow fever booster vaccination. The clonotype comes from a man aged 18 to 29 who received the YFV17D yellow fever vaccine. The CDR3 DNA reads TGTGCCATCAGTGCCCGTATCCGAGACAATGAGCAGTTCTTC. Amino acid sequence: CAISARIRDNEQFF.